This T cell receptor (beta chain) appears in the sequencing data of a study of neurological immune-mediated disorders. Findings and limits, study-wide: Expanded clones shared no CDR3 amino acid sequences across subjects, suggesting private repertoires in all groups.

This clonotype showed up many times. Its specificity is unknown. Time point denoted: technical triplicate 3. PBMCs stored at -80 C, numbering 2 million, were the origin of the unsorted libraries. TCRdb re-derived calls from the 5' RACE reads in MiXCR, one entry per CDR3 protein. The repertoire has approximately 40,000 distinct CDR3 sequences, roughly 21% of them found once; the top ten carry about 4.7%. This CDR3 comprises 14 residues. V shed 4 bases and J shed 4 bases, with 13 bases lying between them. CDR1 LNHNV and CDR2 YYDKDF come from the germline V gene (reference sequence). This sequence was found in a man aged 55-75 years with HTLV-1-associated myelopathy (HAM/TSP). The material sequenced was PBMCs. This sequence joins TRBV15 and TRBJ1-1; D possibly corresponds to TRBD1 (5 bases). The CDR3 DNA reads TGTGCCACCAGCACAGACCCAGGGAGCACTGAAGCTTTCTTT. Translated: CATSTDPGSTEAFF.